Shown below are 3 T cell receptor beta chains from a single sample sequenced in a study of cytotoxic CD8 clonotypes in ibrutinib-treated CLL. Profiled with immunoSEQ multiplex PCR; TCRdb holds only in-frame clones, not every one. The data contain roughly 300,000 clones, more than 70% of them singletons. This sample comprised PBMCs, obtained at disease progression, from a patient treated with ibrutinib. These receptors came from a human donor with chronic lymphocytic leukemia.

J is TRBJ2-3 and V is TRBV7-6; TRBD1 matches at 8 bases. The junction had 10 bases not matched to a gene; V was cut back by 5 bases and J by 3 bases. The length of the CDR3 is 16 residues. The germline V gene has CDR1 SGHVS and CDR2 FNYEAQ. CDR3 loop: CASSQQGALRTDTQYF. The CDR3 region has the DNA TGTGCCAGCAGCCAGCAGGGGGCGCTTAGAACAGATACGCAGTATTTT.

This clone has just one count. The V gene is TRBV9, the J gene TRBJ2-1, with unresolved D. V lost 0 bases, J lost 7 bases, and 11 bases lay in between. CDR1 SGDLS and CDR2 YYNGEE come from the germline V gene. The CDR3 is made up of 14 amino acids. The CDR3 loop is CASSVADNLNEQFF. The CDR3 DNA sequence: TGTGCCAGCAGCGTAGCTGATAACCTTAATGAGCAGTTCTTC.

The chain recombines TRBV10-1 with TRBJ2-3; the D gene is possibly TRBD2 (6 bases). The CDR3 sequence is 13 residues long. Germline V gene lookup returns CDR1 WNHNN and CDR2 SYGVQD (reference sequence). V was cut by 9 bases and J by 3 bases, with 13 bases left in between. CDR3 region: CASRRGATDTQYF. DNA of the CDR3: TGCGCCAGTAGGCGGGGAGCAACAGATACGCAGTATTTT.